This TCR beta chain was recovered during a study of blood T cell repertoires in COVID-19. The germline gives CDR1 MNHEY, CDR2 SVGAGI. Trimming left V 2 bases short and J 8 bases short, with 6 bases between. The CDR3 spans 11 residues. Produced via immunoSEQ multiplex PCR; TCRdb's table is partial and in-frame only. The sample lists approximately 670,000 clones, about nine tenths occurring once. The sample consisted of peripheral blood. J is TRBJ1-1 and V is TRBV6-5; D is undetermined. This sequence originates from a woman under 30 with acute or convalescent COVID-19. CDR3 sequence reads: CASSYQTEAFF. CDR3 DNA: TGTGCCAGCAGTTACCAGACAGAAGCTTTCTTT.